The 21 T cell receptor beta chains given below trace back to one sample, sequenced in a study of cytomegalovirus exposure and HLA in healthy donors. The repertoire was sequenced with immunoSEQ multiplex PCR; TCRdb's copy has only in-frame clones and lacks some. The table records some 350,000 clones, 87% of them present only once. Specimen: PBMCs. All receptors derive from a woman in her 30s in good health and CMV-seropositive.

The CDR3 loop is CASSQGGVGTYEQYF. The CDR3 bases are TGTGCCAGCAGCCAAGGTGGAGTGGGTACGTACGAGCAGTACTTC. The chain combines TRBV14 with TRBJ2-7, with D uncertain. CDR3 length equals 15 residues. V was cut by 1 base and J by 4 bases, with 14 bases left in between. The germline V gene has CDR1 SGHDN and CDR2 FVKESK. The full variable domain, in which reference TRBV14 and TRBJ2-7 provide the parts outside the CDR3, is EAGVTQFPSHSVIEKGQTVTLRCDPISGHDNLYWYRRVMGKEIKFLLHFVKESKQDESGMPNNRFLAERTGGTYSTLKVQPAELEDSGVYFCASSQGGVGTYEQYFGPGTRLTVT.

Here the CDR3 reads CASSYSSAGAGYTF. Here the CDR3 DNA reads TGTGCCAGCAGTTACTCTTCTGCGGGGGCTGGCTACACCTTC. The chain joins TRBV6-5 to TRBJ1-2, with a possible D match to TRBD1 (6 bases). The CDR3 is 14 amino acids. Trimming pared 0 bases from V and 7 bases from J, leaving 12 bases between. Germline V lookup: CDR1 MNHEY, CDR2 SVGAGI.

This clone was observed a few times. This rearrangement joins TRBV6-5 to TRBJ2-7; D gene ambiguous. Germline V gene data show CDR1 as MNHEY and CDR2 as SVGAGI. Trimming shortened V by 2 bases and J by 6 bases, and 14 bases separated the two germline ends. The CDR3 spans 14 residues. CDR3 sequence reads: CASSYLDGVGEQYF. As DNA, the CDR3 is TGTGCCAGCAGTTACCTCGATGGGGTTGGCGAGCAGTACTTC.

The chain recombines TRBV6-4 with TRBJ2-1; TRBD2 aligns across 12 bases. Germline V lookup: CDR1 MRHNA, CDR2 SNTAGT. V shed 6 bases, J shed 9 bases, and the junction held 9 bases outside the gene matches. CDR3 size: 15 residues. The CDR3 sequence: CASSFLAGGPGEQFF. The DNA for the CDR3 is TGTGCCAGCAGCTTCCTAGCGGGAGGGCCAGGTGAGCAGTTCTTC.

The CDR3 reads CASKAGGPNVTYNEQFF. DNA for the CDR3: TGTGCCAGCAAGGCGGGGGGGCCGAACGTCACCTACAATGAGCAGTTCTTC. The chain links TRBV28 to TRBJ2-1, with 9 bases fitting TRBD2. From germline, CDR1 is MDHEN and CDR2 SYDVKM. This CDR3 has 17 residues. J gave up 2 bases and V 7 bases, and 12 bases lay outside the gene matches.

This sequence joins TRBV7-2 and TRBJ2-7; 13 nucleotides line up with TRBD2. CDR1 and CDR2 (germline): SGHTA, FQGNSA. This CDR3 has 19 residues. V shed 6 bases and J 4 bases; nucleotides not matched to a gene: 18. The CDR3 region has the DNA TGTGCCAGCAGGTACCAATTGATGGGACTAGCGGGACGTGGTTACGAGCAGTACTTC. It encodes CASRYQLMGLAGRGYEQYF.

The chain employs TRBV25-1 and TRBJ1-6, with TRBD1 matching 8 bases. The V gene's germline CDR1 is MGHDK and CDR2 SYGVNS. CDR3 length: 17 residues. V trimming: 2 bases; J trimming: 0 bases; junction bases outside the gene matches: 3. Here the CDR3 DNA reads TGTGCCAGCAGTGAAAGGACAGGGAGCTCCTATAATTCACCCCTCCACTTT. This codes for CASSERTGSSYNSPLHF.

The chain has TRBV7-2 and TRBJ2-1, with D possibly matching TRBD2 (6 bases). Trimming pared 1 base from V and 8 bases from J, leaving 12 bases between. The germline CDR1 and CDR2 sequences are SGHTA and FQGNSA. The CDR3 runs 14 residues. The CDR3 loop reads CASSLGGGKDEQFF. As DNA, the CDR3 is TGTGCCAGCAGCTTAGGAGGAGGGAAGGATGAGCAGTTCTTC.

The DNA for the CDR3 is TGTGCCAGCAGTGATACGGGGGCCTTTTACGAGCAGTACTTC. The encoded protein is CASSDTGAFYEQYF. The chain joins TRBV25-1 to TRBJ2-7; the D call may be TRBD1 or TRBD2 (6 bases each). The V gene's germline CDR1 is MGHDK and CDR2 SYGVNS. V lost 3 bases and J lost 4, with 13 bases in between. This CDR3 has 14 residues.

The chain couples TRBV5-1 to TRBJ1-1; 7 positions match TRBD1. Germline lookup yields CDR1 SGHRS and CDR2 YFSETQ. J gave up 4 bases and V 7 bases, and 13 bases lay outside the gene matches. This CDR3 contains 15 residues. The CDR3 DNA is TGCGCCAGCTCATCCGTACAGGGGCGAGGCACTGAAGCTTTCTTT. Translation: CASSSVQGRGTEAFF.

This sequence joins TRBV30 and TRBJ1-3; D unresolved. Germline assignment: CDR1 GTSNPN and CDR2 SVGIG (reference sequence). The CDR3 runs to 14 residues. V was clipped by 0 bases and J by 2 bases, with 8 bases between them. The CDR3 DNA reads as TGTGCCTGGAGTGTTCTCGGACCTGGAAACACCATATATTTT. Encoded protein: CAWSVLGPGNTIYF.

The rearrangement links TRBV4-3 to TRBJ1-2, with D tentatively TRBD1 (5 bases). There are 13 residues in the CDR3. With 0 bases removed from V and 5 bases from J, the gap between germline ends came to 7 bases. CDR1 is LGHNA and CDR2 is YSLEER in the germline V gene. CDR3 in DNA: TGCGCCAGCAGCCAAGACAGGGAGTATGGCTACACCTTC. This encodes CASSQDREYGYTF.

The V gene is TRBV29-1, the J gene TRBJ1-4; weak D call: TRBD1 (6 bases). Germline assignment: CDR1 SQVTM and CDR2 ANQGSEA. With 4 bases removed from V and 7 bases from J, the gap between germline ends came to 13 bases. This CDR3 has 13 amino acids. This CDR3 is CSVVGAIGEKLFF. CDR3 bases: TGCAGCGTTGTGGGGGCGATCGGTGAAAAACTGTTTTTT.

CDR3 bases: TGTGCCAGCAGCGCGAGCGGGAGAAGTGACTACAATGAGCAGTTCTTC. Translation: CASSASGRSDYNEQFF. This chain connects TRBV9 to TRBJ2-1, with 8 bases that match TRBD2. V lost 3 bases and J lost 3; bases outside the gene matches: 8. Germline CDR1 is SGDLS and CDR2 is YYNGEE. There are 16 residues in the CDR3.

The chain links TRBV27 to TRBJ1-5; D unresolved. CDR1 is MNHEY and CDR2 is SMNVEV in the germline V gene (reference sequence). V lost 4 bases, J lost 4 bases, and 14 bases lay in between. CDR3 length: 15 amino acids. This CDR3 reads CASSSTNELNQPQHF. DNA for the CDR3: TGTGCCAGCAGTTCGACTAACGAACTTAATCAGCCCCAGCATTTT.

This rearrangement joins TRBV7-7 to TRBJ2-2, with D possibly TRBD1 on 6 matching bases. This CDR3 has 17 amino acids. The V end was cut by 1 base, the J end by 4 bases, with 16 bases between. The germline V gene encodes CDR1 SSHAT and CDR2 FNYEAQ (reference sequence). The CDR3 here is CASSLEQGWIGTGELFF. CDR3 nucleotide sequence: TGTGCCAGCAGCTTAGAACAGGGATGGATCGGCACCGGGGAGCTGTTTTTT.

This clone was observed a handful of times. The chain joins TRBV5-1 to TRBJ1-2, with D possibly TRBD1 on 5 matching bases. V was shortened by 0 bases and J by 0 bases, with 21 bases between the two germline ends. Germline lookup yields CDR1 SGHRS and CDR2 YFSETQ. This CDR3 is 19 amino acids long. DNA for the CDR3: TGCGCCAGCAGCTTGGCGTGGTCAACAGGAAAAGGAGCTAACTATGGCTACACCTTC. It yields the protein CASSLAWSTGKGANYGYTF.

This clone was counted a single time. This sequence joins TRBV5-1 and TRBJ2-1; D may be TRBD2 (6 bases). Germline V gene lookup returns CDR1 SGHRS and CDR2 YFSETQ. The CDR3 loop spans 15 amino acids. V lost 4 bases, J lost 4 bases, and 15 bases lay in between. The CDR3 protein is CASSPGDTAYNEQFF. The CDR3 DNA sequence: TGCGCCAGCAGCCCGGGGGATACAGCTTACAATGAGCAGTTCTTC. Together with reference TRBV5-1 and TRBJ2-1, the CDR3 gives the full variable domain: KAGVTQTPRYLIKTRGQQVTLSCSPISGHRSVSWYQQTPGQGLQFLFEYFSETQRNKGNFPGRFSGRQFSNSRSEMNVSTLELGDSALYLCASSPGDTAYNEQFFGPGTRLTVL.

This clone is a singleton in its sample. The chain is built from TRBV7-8 and TRBJ2-3; no firm D call. Germline CDR1 reads SGHVS; CDR2 reads FQNEAQ. The V end lost 1 base, the J end lost 3 bases, and 11 bases lay between the germline ends. The CDR3 sequence is 15 residues long. The DNA for the CDR3 is TGTGCCAGCAGCTTAGGAGCAGGCTATACAGATACGCAGTATTTT. Translating it yields CASSLGAGYTDTQYF.

The chain links TRBV13 to TRBJ2-7; 8 bases align to TRBD1. V shed 2 bases, J shed 0 bases, and the junction held 9 bases outside the gene matches. The CDR3 extends over 17 amino acids. Germline V gene lookup returns CDR1 PRHDT and CDR2 FYEKMQ (reference sequence). The CDR3 sequence: CASSLRAWTGHSYEQYF. The CDR3 DNA is TGTGCCAGCAGCTTACGCGCTTGGACAGGGCACTCCTACGAGCAGTACTTC.

V is TRBV11-2 and J is TRBJ1-3; tentative D call: TRBD1 (6 bases). Germline values: CDR1 SGHAT, CDR2 FQNNGV. The CDR3 sequence is 15 residues long. Between the trimmed V and J ends, which lost 2 bases and 8 bases, there was a span of 16 bases. The CDR3 coding sequence is TGTGCCAGCAGCTTAAGGAACAGGGAAGGGGACACCATATATTTT. Encoded protein: CASSLRNREGDTIYF. Combining the CDR3 with reference TRBV11-2 and TRBJ1-3 gives the whole variable domain EAGVAQSPRYKIIEKRQSVAFWCNPISGHATLYWYQQILGQGPKLLIQFQNNGVVDDSQLPKDRFSAERLKGVDSTLKIQPAKLEDSAVYLCASSLRNREGDTIYFGEGSWLTVV.